This T cell receptor beta chain was captured by sequencing in a study of T cell repertoires in cytomegalovirus infection. About the study: CMV infection together with matching HLA type was indicated by public TCR beta signatures. Study results and limitations: CMV carriers with the relevant HLA were identified by cumulative public TCR beta family frequency. Dominating the ex vivo response were HLA-C-restricted CMV-specific TCR beta clonotypes.

One entry per CDR3 protein, called by TCRdb with MiXCR from the reads. The repertoire consists of more than 40,000 distinct CDR3 sequences, with 20% to 25% occurring once and the leading ten covering roughly 89%. This clonotype was found a few times. As yet, its antigen is unknown. Germline CDR1 and CDR2: MNHEY and SVGEGT. Deletions cut 6 bases from V and 4 bases from J, with 19 bases between. The CDR3 is 16 amino acids. Source: CD8+ T cells from cultured PBMCs, taken from culture after CMV antigen stimulation. This TCR was recovered from a human donor in good health (CMV status not recorded). Some clones in this sample may be carry-over from other donors' samples. V gene TRBV6-2 or TRBV6-3 combines with J gene TRBJ1-5; maybe TRBD1 (6 bases). The DNA for the CDR3 is TGTGCCAGCAGCTCCACACGAGACAGGCCGAATCAGCCCCAGCATTTT. Translating it yields CASSSTRDRPNQPQHF.